This T cell receptor beta chain was identified in a study of T-cell reconstitution after alpha-beta-depleted transplantation in children. The V end was cut by 1 base, the J end by 4 bases, with 15 bases between. The CDR3 covers 16 residues. Germline V lookup: CDR1 SGHAT, CDR2 FQNNGV. Construction of the TCRbeta library involved unique molecular identifiers. TCRdb passed the PCR reads through MiXCR, listing each CDR3 protein once. Found here are a few hundred thousand distinct CDR3 sequences, around 7.3% of them singletons; the top ten hold about 9.1%. Study findings and constraints: Where alpha-beta T cells came from about two months after transplant was reportedly several hundred expanded graft clones. It was surviving recipient T cells and thymic progenitors that gave some patients high TCRbeta diversity at day 60. Newly produced T cells mostly accounted for T-cell counts and diversity one year post-transplant.

In its sample, this clonotype was seen a few times. Its target is unknown. The V gene is TRBV11-2, the J gene TRBJ2-3; D is possibly TRBD2 (6 bases). The receptor comes from a female patient aged 2 to 10 who had a stem cell transplant for Fanconi anemia, so the T cells may come from the graft donor. Material: peripheral blood, obtained 360 days after TCRalphabeta/CD19-depleted stem cell transplant. This CDR3 is CASSLVSGLNPDTQYF. In DNA, the CDR3 is TGTGCCAGCAGCTTAGTTAGCGGCCTTAATCCAGATACGCAGTATTTT.